This T cell receptor beta chain was sequenced during a study of blood T cell repertoires in COVID-19. Study as a whole: From T cells, B-cell-depleted T cells, or PBMCs came the material, which was cDNA or gDNA.

This clone was seen a few times. Assay: immunoSEQ multiplex PCR; the TCRdb copy retains only in-frame clones and omits some. The sample gives a few hundred thousand clones, 65% to 90% of which show up once; just over 7% is in the top ten. Germline lookup yields CDR1 GTSNPN and CDR2 SVGIG (reference sequence). Trimming cost V 6 bases and J 2 bases; bases outside gene matches: 8. CDR3 length: 14 amino acids. V and J are TRBV30 and TRBJ2-7; the match to TRBD2 covers 9 bases. Sequencing input: peripheral blood. The TCR sequence derives from a human donor in a cohort sampled during active COVID-19. This CDR3 reads CACPASGETYEQYF. As DNA, the CDR3 is TGTGCCTGCCCCGCTAGCGGGGAGACCTACGAGCAGTACTTC.